This T cell receptor beta chain was recorded in a study of blood T cell repertoires in COVID-19. About the research overall: PBMCs, B-cell-depleted T cells, or T cells were the source of the cDNA or gDNA that made up the material.

Produced via immunoSEQ multiplex PCR; TCRdb's table is partial and in-frame only. Here the sample spans approximately 50,000 clones, 75% to 80% being singletons. The sequence came from a man between 65 and 79 years old with active or convalescent COVID-19. The source material was peripheral blood.

For the CDR3, the DNA is TGTGCCAGCAGCCAAGATTTTCACAGGGGAGAGACCCAGTACTTC. Protein product: CASSQDFHRGETQYF. The rearrangement joins TRBV4-2 to TRBJ2-5, with 7 bases identical to TRBD1. This CDR3 has 15 amino acids. The ends lost 0 bases at V and 4 bases at J; junction bases unmatched: 5. Germline values: CDR1 LGHNA, CDR2 YNFKEQ.